This is a list of T cell receptor beta chains from one sample in a study of cytomegalovirus exposure and HLA in healthy donors. Profiling relied on immunoSEQ multiplex PCR, and the TCRdb table lists in-frame clones only, not all of them. The sample carries some 120,000 clones, 70% to 80% recorded once. The sequencing sample was made of PBMCs. The receptor source for this set is a man aged 25 to 40 in good health and CMV-seropositive. Both conserved end residues are part of each CDR3. The D gene is left open where the match is weak. Clone size is given for some rows only: seen once, a few or many times, or a class if the clone is expanded.

clone_size	d_call	j_call	v_call	cdr3_aa	cdr3_nt
-	-	TRBJ2-7	TRBV19	CASSIGRGYEQYF	TGTGCCAGTAGTATCGGACGGGGCTACGAGCAGTACTTC
-	-	TRBJ1-5	TRBV4-3	CASSQDEFQPQHF	TGCGCCAGCAGCCAAGATGAGTTTCAGCCCCAGCATTTT
few	-	TRBJ2-2	TRBV7-2	CASSPYTLGELFF	TGTGCCAGCAGCCCATACACATTGGGGGAGCTGTTTTTT
few	TRBD2	TRBJ2-3	TRBV7-9	CSSSFSGSGPPTDTQYF	TGTTCCAGCAGTTTTAGCGGGAGTGGCCCCCCCACAGATACGCAGTATTTT
-	TRBD1	TRBJ1-2	TRBV7-8	CASSSDRDLYGYTF	TGTGCCAGCAGCTCGGACAGGGATCTTTATGGCTACACCTTC
-	-	TRBJ1-1	TRBV10-3	CAIRTGSGYTEAFF	TGTGCCATCAGGACAGGCTCCGGGTACACTGAAGCTTTCTTT
-	-	TRBJ2-2	TRBV2	CASSEQVTGELFF	TGTGCCAGCAGTGAACAGGTCACCGGGGAGCTGTTTTTT
-	TRBD1	TRBJ2-7	TRBV10-3	CAISRQGFEQYF	TGTGCCATCAGCAGACAGGGGTTCGAGCAGTACTTC
-	TRBD2	TRBJ2-1	TRBV7-6	CASSHKSSGRVSYNEQFF	TGTGCCAGCAGCCATAAATCGAGCGGGAGGGTCTCCTACAATGAGCAGTTCTTC
-	-	TRBJ1-5	TRBV30	CAWTRAGGGWNQPQHF	TGTGCCTGGACCCGGGCGGGAGGGGGATGGAATCAGCCCCAGCATTTT
-	-	TRBJ2-7	TRBV19	CASSRGHTYEQYF	TGTGCCAGTAGCCGGGGACACACCTACGAGCAGTACTTC
-	-	TRBJ2-1	TRBV18	CASSPTSSNEQFF	TGTGCCAGCTCACCAACTAGCAGCAATGAGCAGTTCTTC
-	TRBD2	TRBJ2-2	TRBV7-6	CASSYGTSGGATTGELFF	TGTGCCAGCAGCTATGGGACTAGCGGGGGGGCGACCACCGGGGAGCTGTTTTTT
-	TRBD1	TRBJ2-7	TRBV5-1	CASSPTGSEQYF	TGCGCCAGCAGCCCGACAGGGAGCGAGCAGTACTTC
-	TRBD2	TRBJ2-2	TRBV5-4	CASSLGGLAGGYTGELFF	TGTGCCAGCAGCTTGGGGGGACTAGCGGGGGGGTACACCGGGGAGCTGTTTTTT
-	-	TRBJ1-2	TRBV28	CASSQDGWGGFGYTF	TGTGCCAGCAGCCAGGACGGGTGGGGGGGATTCGGCTACACCTTC